Listed below are T cell receptor beta chains from one sample, sequenced in a study of OX40 agonist ivuxolimab in advanced cancers. Assay used: immunoSEQ multiplex PCR; TCRdb lists only in-frame clones, some missing. Among 65,000 to 85,000 clones listed, over 85% were seen once. This specimen consisted of CD4+ or CD8+ T cells sorted from blood, obtained in a trial of the OX40 agonist ivuxolimab. The receptors were sampled from an adult with an advanced solid tumor such as melanoma, head and neck, liver or kidney cancer. Each CDR3 is given with its conserved first and last residue. D genes are given only for firm matches. Clone size is stated in some rows and not others, as once, few, many or a class when expanded.

j_call d_call clone_size v_call cdr3_aa cdr3_nt
TRBJ2-1 NA NA TRBV11-3 CASSLGPLGNEQFF TGTGCCAGCAGCTTAGGACCCCTTGGCAATGAGCAGTTCTTC
TRBJ1-5 NA NA TRBV10-3 CAISEGPSNQPQHF TGTGCCATCAGTGAGGGCCCCAGCAATCAGCCCCAGCATTTT
TRBJ1-3 NA NA TRBV9 CASSVTSDTGNTIYF TGTGCCAGCAGCGTAACCTCAGATACCGGAAACACCATATATTTT
TRBJ1-5 NA NA TRBV29-1 CSVDCDQPQHF TGCAGCGTTGACTGTGATCAGCCCCAGCATTTT
TRBJ2-5 NA once TRBV6-1 CASPPGGFQETQYF TGTGCCAGCCCCCCGGGCGGCTTCCAAGAGACCCAGTACTTC
TRBJ2-7 NA few TRBV6-1 CASSEAGVLYEQYF TGTGCCAGCAGTGAAGCGGGGGTATTATACGAGCAGTACTTC
TRBJ2-2 NA NA TRBV5-1 CASSLDPGTGGELFF TGCGCCAGCAGCTTGGATCCAGGGACGGGTGGGGAGCTGTTTTTT
TRBJ1-4 NA NA TRBV5-1 CASRPGIGRGTTNEKLFF TGCGCCAGCAGACCCGGGATAGGCAGGGGCACAACTAATGAAAAACTGTTTTTT
TRBJ1-1 TRBD1 once TRBV5-1 CASSLNGQGLNTEAFF TGCGCCAGCAGCTTAAATGGACAGGGGTTGAACACTGAAGCTTTCTTT
TRBJ2-1 NA NA TRBV13 CASSPARPGNEQFF TGTGCCAGCAGCCCCGCGCGGCCGGGCAATGAGCAGTTCTTC
TRBJ2-3 TRBD2 NA TRBV7-3 CASSRGRGSSTDTQYF TGTGCCAGCAGCCGAGGGAGGGGTTCTAGCACAGATACGCAGTATTTT